This T cell receptor (beta chain) was identified in a study of shared clonotypes between healthy human individuals. Recent vaccinations or acute infections were absent in the healthy HIV-negative adult donors. Regarding the study as a whole: When naive CD4 clonotypes were compared across a few donors, about 4.8% were shared.

Repertoires were generated with immunoSEQ multiplex PCR, while TCRdb's copy carries only in-frame clones and drops some. Of over a million clones listed, roughly 97% are singletons. A remark on this clone: Its antigen is unknown.

The sequence came from a man aged 25-45 years in good health. Sequencing was carried out using naive CD4+ T cells sorted from blood. Subset in this sample: CD45RA+ positively selected.

The CDR3 is CATAGLAGGETQYF. CDR3 coding DNA: TGTGCCACGGCGGGGCTAGCGGGAGGGGAGACCCAGTACTTC. The V and J genes are TRBV30 and TRBJ2-5, with 12 nucleotides matching TRBD2. J gave up 5 bases and V 8 bases, and 9 bases lay outside the gene matches. Germline CDR1 is GTSNPN and CDR2 is SVGIG (reference sequence). The CDR3 length is 14 residues.